This note documents a single T cell receptor (beta chain) sequence. The sample is drawn from a study of T cell responses to AZD1222 COVID-19 vaccine. Data came from immunoSEQ multiplex PCR; TCRdb stores just in-frame clones and leaves some out. This repertoire shows over 150,000 clones, about 93% found once; its top ten account for around 1%. This CDR3 contains 15 residues. Germline assignment: CDR1 KGHSH and CDR2 LQKENI. V was cut by 1 base and J by 6 bases, with 10 bases left in between. The origin of this receptor is an adult who received the MenACWY meningococcal vaccine as a control. Specimen: peripheral blood, collected 28 days after the second dose of the MenACWY control vaccine. The V gene is TRBV18, the J gene TRBJ1-6; D gene uncertain. The CDR3 here is CASSPRRDTNSPLHF. CDR3 sequence (DNA): TGTGCCAGCTCACCACGGCGCGACACTAATTCACCCCTCCACTTT.